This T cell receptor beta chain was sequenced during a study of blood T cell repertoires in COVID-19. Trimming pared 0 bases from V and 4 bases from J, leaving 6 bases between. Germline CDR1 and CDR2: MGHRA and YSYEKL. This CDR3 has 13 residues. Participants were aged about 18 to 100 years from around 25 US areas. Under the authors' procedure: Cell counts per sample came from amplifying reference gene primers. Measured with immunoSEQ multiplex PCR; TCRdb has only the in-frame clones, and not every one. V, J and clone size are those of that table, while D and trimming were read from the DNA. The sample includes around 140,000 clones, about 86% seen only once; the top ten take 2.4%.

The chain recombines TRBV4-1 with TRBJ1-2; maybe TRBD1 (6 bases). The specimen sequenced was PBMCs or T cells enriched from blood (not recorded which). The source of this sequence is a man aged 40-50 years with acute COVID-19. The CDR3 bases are TGCGCCAGCAGCCAAGAGGGGGCCTATGGCTACACCTTC. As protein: CASSQEGAYGYTF.